This T cell receptor beta chain was recorded in a study of blood T cell repertoires in COVID-19. Study as a whole: Sources were T cells, B-cell-depleted T cells, or PBMCs; the material itself was cDNA or gDNA.

TCRdb's copy holds only in-frame clones and misses some; the assay was immunoSEQ multiplex PCR. Of a few hundred thousand clones listed, just over 90% were seen once; the top ten hold around 0.86%. Cohort assignment relied on participant-reported clinical history. Exposed study participants had met a COVID-19 case within 2 weeks before entry. The CDR3 is 12 residues long. Germline assignment: CDR1 KGHDR and CDR2 SFDVKD. V lost 5 bases and J 10 bases, leaving 11 bases between the germline ends. This TCR was recovered from a woman in her thirties or forties who had been exposed to COVID-19. The chain employs TRBV24-1 and TRBJ2-1; a weak D match, TRBD1 (6 bases). Sequenced sample: PBMCs or T cells enriched from blood (not recorded which). The CDR3 is CATSVQGYEQFF. Here the CDR3 DNA reads TGTGCCACCAGTGTCCAGGGGTACGAGCAGTTCTTC.